The 26 T cell receptor beta chains below come from one sample, sequenced in a study of Ad26.COV2.S vaccination and SARS-CoV-2 variants. Treatment defined: roughly 19 received Ad26.COV2.S at low or high dose, single or two shots; about 5 received placebo; per-sample allocation not given. Day 63 after the first vaccine or placebo injection was the time point for sampling. Method: immunoSEQ multiplex PCR; TCRdb's copy keeps in-frame clones and lacks some. The sample shows 430,000 or so clones, around 90% of them seen only once. This specimen was peripheral blood, taken in a trial of Ad26.COV2.S vaccine versus placebo. Receptors were obtained from a person between 18 and 65 years old who received the Ad26.COV2.S COVID-19 vaccine or a placebo.

V usage is TRBV5-1 and J usage is TRBJ2-5; TRBD2 might be the D (5 bases). The V gene lost 1 base and the J gene lost 2 bases, with 9 bases spanning the gap. Germline loops: CDR1 SGHRS, CDR2 YFSETQ. CDR3 length equals 14 residues. CDR3 sequence reads: CASSLQRTQETQYF. CDR3 bases: TGCGCCAGCAGCTTGCAGCGGACTCAAGAGACCCAGTACTTC.

The chain couples TRBV29-1 to TRBJ2-1; D assignment may be TRBD1 or TRBD2 (5 bases each). The CDR3 length is 14 residues. The ends were cut back, 4 bases at V and 2 bases at J, with 12 bases in the middle. Germline CDR1 reads SQVTM; CDR2 reads ANQGSEA. The CDR3 reads CSVGGLKTYNEQFF. The CDR3, as DNA: TGCAGCGTTGGGGGGTTAAAAACCTACAATGAGCAGTTCTTC.

V gene TRBV11-3 combines with J gene TRBJ2-1; TRBD2 aligns across 14 bases. The trim removed 1 base at V and 8 bases at J, leaving 7 bases unmatched. The CDR3 runs 17 residues. From germline, CDR1 is SGHNT and CDR2 YENEEA. The CDR3 loop is CASSLGDGLAGGDEQFF. Written as DNA, the CDR3 is TGTGCCAGCAGCTTAGGGGATGGACTAGCGGGAGGCGATGAGCAGTTCTTC.

V gene TRBV4-3 combines with J gene TRBJ1-4; D is undetermined. The CDR3 is made up of 15 amino acids. With 4 bases removed from V and 3 bases from J, the gap between germline ends came to 12 bases. Germline V gene data show CDR1 as LGHNA and CDR2 as YSLEER. The CDR3 coding sequence is TGCGCCAGCAGCCGGGCGGTGGCGGCTAATGAAAAACTGTTTTTT. It specifies CASSRAVAANEKLFF.

This clone was seen a few times. The chain employs TRBV30 and TRBJ2-7, with 7 bases that match TRBD1. V trimming: 2 bases; J trimming: 7 bases; junction bases outside the gene matches: 5. The CDR3 extends over 12 amino acids. The germline V gene has CDR1 GTSNPN and CDR2 SVGIG (reference sequence). The CDR3 spells CAWSSTGEEQYF. As DNA, the CDR3 is TGTGCCTGGAGTTCAACAGGGGAAGAGCAGTACTTC.

A single count supports this clone. V and J are TRBV6-6 and TRBJ1-1, with 7 positions matching TRBD1. Germline CDR1 is MNHNY and CDR2 is SVGAGI (reference sequence). V shed 7 bases and J 0 bases; nucleotides not matched to a gene: 8. This CDR3 comprises 15 residues. The CDR3 sequence is CASTHEGQLNTEAFF. The CDR3 DNA follows: TGTGCCAGCACCCACGAGGGACAGCTGAACACTGAAGCTTTCTTT.

V and J are TRBV10-3 and TRBJ1-3, with D possibly being TRBD1 (6 bases). The germline gives CDR1 ENHRY, CDR2 SYGVKD. Trimming left V 0 bases short and J 1 base short, with 10 bases between. CDR3 size: 16 residues. CDR3 sequence (DNA): TGTGCCATCAGTGAGTCGGGGACACTATCTGGAAACACCATATATTTT. This encodes CAISESGTLSGNTIYF.

CDR3 residues: CASSYREPGNTIYF. The CDR3 DNA reads TGTGCCAGCAGTTACAGGGAGCCTGGAAACACCATATATTTT. The V call is TRBV6-6, the J call TRBJ1-3; D gene unclear. This CDR3 is built from 14 residues. Trimming took 2 bases from V and 2 from J, leaving 7 bases between them. Looked up from germline, CDR1 is MNHNY and CDR2 is SVGAGI (reference sequence).

The chain has TRBV7-2 and TRBJ2-7; D unresolved. CDR3 length equals 14 residues. Between the trimmed V and J ends, which lost 5 bases and 6 bases, there was a span of 17 bases. Germline CDR1 reads SGHTA; CDR2 reads FQGNSA. CDR3 residues: CASSHWAMPAEQYF. CDR3 DNA: TGTGCCAGCAGCCACTGGGCCATGCCGGCCGAGCAGTACTTC.

The CDR3 here is CASSQGDNGYTF. The CDR3 DNA sequence: TGCGCCAGCAGCCAAGGGGATAACGGCTACACCTTC. The chain uses TRBV4-1 and TRBJ1-2; no reliable D call. V dropped 1 base and J dropped 8 bases, with 8 bases sitting between them. CDR1 and CDR2 from the germline V gene are MGHRA and YSYEKL. This CDR3 spans 12 amino acids.

V usage is TRBV5-5 and J usage is TRBJ1-2, with unresolved D. Germline-derived CDR1 and CDR2 are SGHKS and YYEKEE (reference sequence). With 1 base removed from V and 0 bases from J, the gap between germline ends came to 7 bases. The CDR3 extends over 14 amino acids. Here the CDR3 reads CASSLYSTNYGYTF. For the CDR3, the DNA is TGTGCCAGCAGCTTGTACAGTACTAACTATGGCTACACCTTC.

The V gene is TRBV5-3, the J gene TRBJ2-1; 14 nucleotides line up with TRBD2. TRBV5-3 falls under the ORF class, with uncertain function. Trimming removed 4 bases from V and 4 bases from J; junction bases left unmatched: 10. This CDR3 is built from 18 residues. CDR3 protein: CARSRTGTSGRSYNEQFF. The CDR3 DNA reads TGTGCCAGAAGCCGCACCGGGACTAGCGGGAGAAGTTACAATGAGCAGTTCTTC.

The V call is TRBV6-1, the J call TRBJ2-5; the match to TRBD2 covers 12 bases. Germline V lookup: CDR1 MNHNS, CDR2 SASEGT. The CDR3 sequence is 18 residues long. J lost 4 bases, V lost 4 bases, and 13 bases had no gene match. Here the CDR3 reads CASSVNGLAGTALETQYF. For the CDR3, the DNA is TGTGCCAGCAGTGTAAACGGACTAGCGGGGACCGCTTTAGAGACCCAGTACTTC.

This rearrangement joins TRBV12-3 or TRBV12-4 to TRBJ2-1, with D perhaps matching TRBD1 (5 bases). The V gene lost 6 bases and the J gene lost 2 bases, with 8 bases spanning the gap. The CDR3 has 13 amino acids. This CDR3 is CASRLDTYNEQFF. The CDR3, as DNA: TGTGCCAGCAGACTGGACACCTACAATGAGCAGTTCTTC.

V usage is TRBV5-4 and J usage is TRBJ2-5, with a possible D match to TRBD2 (5 bases). Germline V gives CDR1 SGHNT, CDR2 YYREEE (reference sequence). This CDR3 is built from 16 residues. V gave up 4 bases and J gave up 3 bases, with 19 bases separating them. CDR3 in amino acids: CASSPLSGEIKETQYF. CDR3 coding DNA: TGTGCCAGCAGCCCTTTAAGCGGTGAAATAAAAGAGACCCAGTACTTC.

The chain is built from TRBV28 and TRBJ2-6; D is undetermined. Per germline, CDR1 MDHEN and CDR2 SYDVKM. The V end lost 4 bases, the J end lost 2 bases, and 15 bases lay between the germline ends. The CDR3 runs 17 residues. CDR3 nucleotides: TGTGCCAGCAGTTCCTCGGATTTCTTGGCTGGGGCCAACGTCCTGACTTTC. It encodes CASSSSDFLAGANVLTF.

The rearrangement joins TRBV4-1 to TRBJ1-2, with 8 bases aligning to TRBD1. Trimming removed 1 base from V and 1 base from J; junction bases left unmatched: 11. This CDR3 comprises 18 residues. Germline assignment: CDR1 MGHRA and CDR2 YSYEKL. In nucleotides, the CDR3 is TGCGCCAGCAGCCAAGGAGTCCCCACAGGGGGTTTTAACTATGGCTACACCTTC. It encodes CASSQGVPTGGFNYGYTF.

The chain joins TRBV27 to TRBJ1-2, with D possibly matching TRBD1 (6 bases). The germline V gene has CDR1 MNHEY and CDR2 SMNVEV (reference sequence). CDR3 length equals 14 residues. Trimming left V 3 bases short and J 4 bases short, with 12 bases between. The CDR3 DNA is TGTGCCAGCAGTTTTTCGGGGGCCGGCTATGGCTACACCTTC. It specifies CASSFSGAGYGYTF.

V usage is TRBV19 and J usage is TRBJ1-5, with 10 bases that match TRBD1. Trimming removed 5 bases from V and 5 bases from J; junction bases left unmatched: 12. In germline, CDR1 is LNHDA, CDR2 SQIVND (reference sequence). The CDR3 is 17 residues long. The CDR3 DNA is TGTGCCAGTAGTTGGGGGGACAGGGGATTCTCAGATCAGCCCCAGCATTTT. Residues: CASSWGDRGFSDQPQHF.

This clone was seen a single time. This chain links TRBV7-2 with TRBJ2-3; 9 bases are shared with TRBD2. CDR3 length: 16 residues. V was pared by 0 bases and J by 4 bases, with 5 bases of the junction left unmatched. Germline V gene sequence: CDR1 SGHTA, CDR2 FQGNSA. The CDR3 here is CASSLAAGGWADTQYF. DNA for the CDR3: TGTGCCAGCAGCTTAGCAGCGGGAGGATGGGCAGATACGCAGTATTTT.

The rearrangement links TRBV19 to TRBJ1-1; D is ambiguous. The CDR3 covers 15 residues. CDR1 and CDR2 from the germline V gene are LNHDA and SQIVND (reference sequence). V lost 3 bases and J 3 bases, leaving 14 bases between the germline ends. The CDR3 nucleotides read TGTGCCAGTAGTATGCCGGGTGAGGGTCACACTGAAGCTTTCTTT. Translating gives CASSMPGEGHTEAFF.

The gene calls are TRBV13 and TRBJ2-1; 11 positions agree with TRBD2. The junction had 9 bases not matched to a gene; V was cut back by 4 bases and J by 4 bases. Germline assignment: CDR1 PRHDT and CDR2 FYEKMQ (reference sequence). This CDR3 is 17 amino acids long. The CDR3 DNA reads TGTGCCAGCAGCTCTCTTAGCGGGAGGGCCGGATACAATGAGCAGTTCTTC. This codes for CASSSLSGRAGYNEQFF.

The chain joins TRBV11-2 to TRBJ2-3; tentatively, D is TRBD1 (6 bases). The germline CDR1 and CDR2 sequences are SGHAT and FQNNGV. CDR3 length: 14 residues. V dropped 6 bases and J dropped 4 bases, with 14 bases sitting between them. DNA of the CDR3: TGTGCCAGCAGACAAACGGCAGGGGCAGATACGCAGTATTTT. Amino acids: CASRQTAGADTQYF.

A single count supports this clone. The V call is TRBV4-3, the J call TRBJ2-5, with D possibly matching TRBD2 (7 bases). The CDR3 contains 16 residues. Trimming took 0 bases from V and 6 from J, leaving 17 bases between them. Per the germline V gene, CDR1 is LGHNA and CDR2 is YSLEER. The CDR3 protein is CASSQDRGGGAKTQYF. The CDR3 coding sequence is TGCGCCAGCAGCCAAGATAGAGGGGGAGGGGCGAAGACCCAGTACTTC.

The chain links TRBV10-1 to TRBJ2-3, with D tentatively TRBD2 (5 bases). V dropped 2 bases and J dropped 6 bases, with 9 bases sitting between them. The CDR3 consists of 13 residues. The germline CDR1 and CDR2 sequences are WNHNN and SYGVQD (reference sequence). CDR3 sequence: CASSEDLADTQYF. Written as DNA, the CDR3 is TGCGCCAGCAGTGAGGATCTAGCTGATACGCAGTATTTT.

This chain links TRBV19 with TRBJ2-1; 8 bases are shared with TRBD1. There are 15 residues in the CDR3. The trim removed 6 bases at V and 2 bases at J, leaving 6 bases unmatched. Germline loops: CDR1 LNHDA, CDR2 SQIVND (reference sequence). DNA of the CDR3: TGTGCCAGTAGCCAAGGACAGGGCCCCTACAATGAGCAGTTCTTC. Its translation: CASSQGQGPYNEQFF.